The T cell receptor beta chain under discussion was sequenced for a study of blood T cell repertoires in COVID-19. On the study more broadly: Nucleic acid was either cDNA or gDNA, and it came from T cells, B-cell-depleted T cells, or PBMCs.

Using immunoSEQ multiplex PCR, the repertoire was profiled, and TCRdb retains in-frame clones only, with some absent. The sample has around 180,000 clones; about 89% are singletons. This CDR3 contains 16 residues. In germline, CDR1 is SGHDT, CDR2 YYEEEE. Trimming took 0 bases from V and 7 from J; bases not matched to a gene: 10. The J gene is TRBJ1-5, the V gene TRBV5-6; 7 bases map to TRBD1. The sequencing input was peripheral blood. The receptor comes from a man aged 40-49 years with active or convalescent COVID-19. CDR3 residues: CASSLARQGGRQPQHF. In DNA, the CDR3 is TGTGCCAGCAGCTTGGCCAGACAGGGTGGTCGACAGCCCCAGCATTTT. The whole variable domain, filled in from reference TRBV5-6 and TRBJ1-5, reads DAGVTQSPTHLIKTRGQQVTLRCSPKSGHDTVSWYQQALGQGPQFIFQYYEEEERQRGNFPDRFSGHQFPNYSSELNVNALLLGDSALYLCASSLARQGGRQPQHFGDGTRLSIL.